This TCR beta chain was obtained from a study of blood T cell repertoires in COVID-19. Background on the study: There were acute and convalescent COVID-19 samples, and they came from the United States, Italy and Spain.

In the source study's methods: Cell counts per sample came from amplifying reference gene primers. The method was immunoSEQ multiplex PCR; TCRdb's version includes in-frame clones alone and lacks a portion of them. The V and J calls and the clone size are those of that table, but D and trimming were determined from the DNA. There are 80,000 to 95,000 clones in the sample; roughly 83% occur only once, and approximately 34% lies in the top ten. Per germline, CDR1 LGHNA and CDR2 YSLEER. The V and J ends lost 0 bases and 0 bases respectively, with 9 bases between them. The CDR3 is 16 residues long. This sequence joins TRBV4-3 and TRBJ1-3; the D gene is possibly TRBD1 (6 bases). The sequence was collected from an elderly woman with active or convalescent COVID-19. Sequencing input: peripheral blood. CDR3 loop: CASSQEGQLSGNTIYF. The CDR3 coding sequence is TGCGCCAGCAGCCAAGAAGGACAGCTCTCTGGAAACACCATATATTTT.